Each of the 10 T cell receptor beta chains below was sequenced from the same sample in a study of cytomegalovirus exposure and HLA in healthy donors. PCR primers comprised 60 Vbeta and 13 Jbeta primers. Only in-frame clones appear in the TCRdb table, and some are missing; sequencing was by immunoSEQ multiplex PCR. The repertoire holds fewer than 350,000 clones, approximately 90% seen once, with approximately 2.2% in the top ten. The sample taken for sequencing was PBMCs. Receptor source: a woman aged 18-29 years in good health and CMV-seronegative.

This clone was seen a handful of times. The CDR3 reads CASGTGDNQPQHF. CDR3 bases: TGTGCCAGTGGGACAGGGGACAATCAGCCCCAGCATTTT. The chain recombines TRBV19 with TRBJ1-5; 10 positions match TRBD1. CDR1 LNHDA and CDR2 SQIVND come from the germline V gene (reference sequence). V dropped 8 bases and J dropped 3; count of bases not matched to a gene: 1. CDR3 length equals 13 residues.

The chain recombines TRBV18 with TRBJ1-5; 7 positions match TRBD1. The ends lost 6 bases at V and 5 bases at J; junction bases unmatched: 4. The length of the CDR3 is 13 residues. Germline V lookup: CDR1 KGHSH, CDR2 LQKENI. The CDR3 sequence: CASSLDRDQPQHF. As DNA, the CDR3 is TGTGCCAGCTCCCTAGACAGGGATCAGCCCCAGCATTTT. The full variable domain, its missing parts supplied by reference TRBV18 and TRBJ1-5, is NAGVMQNPRHLVRRRGQEARLRCSPMKGHSHVYWYRQLPEEGLKFMVYLQKENIIDESGMPKERFSAEFPKEGPSILRIQQVVRGDSAAYFCASSLDRDQPQHFGDGTRLSIL.

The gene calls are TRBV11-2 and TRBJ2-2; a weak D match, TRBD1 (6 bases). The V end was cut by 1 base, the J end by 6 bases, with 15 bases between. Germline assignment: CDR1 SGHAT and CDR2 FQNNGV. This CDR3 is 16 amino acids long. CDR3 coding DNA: TGTGCCAGCAGCTTAGCCGAGGGGGAAGGGGCCGGGGAGCTGTTTTTT. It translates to CASSLAEGEGAGELFF.

This chain's CDR3 is CASSPSRDTYYEQYF. The CDR3 DNA reads TGTGCCAGCTCACCTTCCCGGGACACCTACTACGAGCAGTACTTC. The rearrangement joins TRBV18 to TRBJ2-7, with D tentatively TRBD1 (6 bases). CDR1 and CDR2 (germline): KGHSH, LQKENI. Trimming stripped 3 bases from V and 3 bases from J, with 15 bases between. The CDR3 consists of 15 residues.

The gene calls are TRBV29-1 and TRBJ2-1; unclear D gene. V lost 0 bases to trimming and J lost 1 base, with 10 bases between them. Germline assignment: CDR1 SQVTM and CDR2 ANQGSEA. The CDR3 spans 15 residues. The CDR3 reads CSVEDSRLSYNEQFF. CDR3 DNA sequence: TGCAGCGTTGAAGATAGTAGATTATCCTACAATGAGCAGTTCTTC.

CDR3 nucleotides: TGTGCCAGCAGTGAGAACAGGGTGAATAATTCACCCCTCCACTTT. Protein sequence: CASSENRVNNSPLHF. The chain has TRBV2 and TRBJ1-6; D is possibly TRBD1 (6 bases). Trimming took 3 bases from V and 5 from J, leaving 11 bases between them. The V gene's germline CDR1 is SNHLY and CDR2 FYNNEI. The CDR3 is 15 residues long. The whole variable domain, remainder taken from reference TRBV2 and TRBJ1-6, is EPEVTQTPSHQVTQMGQEVILRCVPISNHLYFYWYRQILGQKVEFLVSFYNNEISEKSEIFDDQFSVERPDGSNFTLKIRSTKLEDSAMYFCASSENRVNNSPLHFGNGTRLTVT.

The CDR3 loop reads CAISESNVQVMAQHF. Here the CDR3 DNA reads TGTGCCATCAGTGAGTCGAATGTTCAGGTCATGGCCCAGCATTTT. The chain is built from TRBV10-3 and TRBJ1-5; unclear D gene. The V end lost 0 bases, the J end lost 11 bases, and 17 bases lay between the germline ends. Germline CDR1 reads ENHRY; CDR2 reads SYGVKD. This CDR3 spans 15 amino acids.

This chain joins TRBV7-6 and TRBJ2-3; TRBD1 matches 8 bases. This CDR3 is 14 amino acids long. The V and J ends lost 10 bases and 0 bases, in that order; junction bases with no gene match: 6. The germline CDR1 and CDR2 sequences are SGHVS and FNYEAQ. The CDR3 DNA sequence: TGTGCCACAGGGGGCAGGGGGAGCACAGATACGCAGTATTTT. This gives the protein CATGGRGSTDTQYF.

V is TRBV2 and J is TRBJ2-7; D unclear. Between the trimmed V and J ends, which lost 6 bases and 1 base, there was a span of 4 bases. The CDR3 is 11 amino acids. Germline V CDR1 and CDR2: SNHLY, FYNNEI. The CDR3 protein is CASRESYEQYF. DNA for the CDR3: TGTGCCAGCAGGGAGTCCTACGAGCAGTACTTC.

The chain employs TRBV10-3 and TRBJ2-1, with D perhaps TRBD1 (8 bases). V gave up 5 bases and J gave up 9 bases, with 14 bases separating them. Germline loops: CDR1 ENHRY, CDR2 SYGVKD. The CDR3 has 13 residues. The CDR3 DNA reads TGTGCCATCAGTTCGACAGGGGAGGGTGAGCAGTTCTTC. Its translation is CAISSTGEGEQFF.